This T cell receptor beta chain was sequenced for a study of blood T cell repertoires in COVID-19. Study details: Some COVID-19 samples were acute and others convalescent; all came from the United States, Italy and Spain. PBMCs, B-cell-depleted T cells, or T cells were the source of the cDNA or gDNA that made up the material.

Original methodology: Using reference gene primer amplification, nucleated cell counts were estimated. Libraries were prepared by immunoSEQ multiplex PCR; TCRdb keeps only in-frame clonotypes and omits some of them. V, J and clone size are taken as reported in that table, and D and trimming were inferred from the DNA itself. The data show over 120,000 clones, with approximately 87% seen just once and 8.5% to 9% held by the top ten. The CDR3 has 16 amino acids. Germline trimming cut 0 bases from V and 4 bases from J; bases unmatched to any gene: 5. Germline V gene data show CDR1 as LGHNA and CDR2 as YSLEER.

What was sequenced was peripheral blood. The rearrangement links TRBV4-3 to TRBJ2-1; 8 nucleotides align to TRBD1. The sequence was collected from a woman between 45 and 65 years old with active or convalescent COVID-19. CDR3 residues: CASSQDGQGEYNEQFF. CDR3 bases: TGCGCCAGCAGCCAAGACGGACAGGGAGAGTACAATGAGCAGTTCTTC.